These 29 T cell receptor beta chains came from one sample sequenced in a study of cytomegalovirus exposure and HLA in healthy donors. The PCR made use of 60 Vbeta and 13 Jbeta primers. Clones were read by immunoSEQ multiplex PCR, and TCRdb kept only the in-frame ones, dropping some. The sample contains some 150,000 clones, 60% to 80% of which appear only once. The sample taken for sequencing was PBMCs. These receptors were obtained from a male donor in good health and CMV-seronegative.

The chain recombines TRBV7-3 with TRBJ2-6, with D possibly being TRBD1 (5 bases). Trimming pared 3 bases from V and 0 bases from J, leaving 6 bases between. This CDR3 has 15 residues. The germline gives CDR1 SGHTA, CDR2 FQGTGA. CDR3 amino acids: CASSLTASGANVLTF. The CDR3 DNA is TGTGCCAGCAGCTTGACAGCCTCTGGGGCCAACGTCCTGACTTTC. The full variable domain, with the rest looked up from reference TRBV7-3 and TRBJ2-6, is GAGVSQTPSNKVTEKGKYVELRCDPISGHTALYWYRQSLGQGPEFLIYFQGTGAADDSGLPNDRFFAVRPEGSVSTLKIQRTERGDSAVYLCASSLTASGANVLTFGAGSRLTVL.

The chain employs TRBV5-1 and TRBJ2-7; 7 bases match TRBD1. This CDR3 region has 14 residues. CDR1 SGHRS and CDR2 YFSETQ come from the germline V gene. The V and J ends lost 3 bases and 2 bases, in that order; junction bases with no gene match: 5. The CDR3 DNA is TGCGCCAGCAGCTCCACGACAGGGACCTACGAGCAGTACTTC. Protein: CASSSTTGTYEQYF.

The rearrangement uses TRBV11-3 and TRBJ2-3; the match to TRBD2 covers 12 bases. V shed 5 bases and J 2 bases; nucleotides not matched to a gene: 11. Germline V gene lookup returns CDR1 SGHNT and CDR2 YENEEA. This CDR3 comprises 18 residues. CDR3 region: CASSPGLAGKGPTDTQYF. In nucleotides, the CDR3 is TGTGCCAGCAGCCCGGGACTAGCGGGCAAGGGACCCACAGATACGCAGTATTTT.

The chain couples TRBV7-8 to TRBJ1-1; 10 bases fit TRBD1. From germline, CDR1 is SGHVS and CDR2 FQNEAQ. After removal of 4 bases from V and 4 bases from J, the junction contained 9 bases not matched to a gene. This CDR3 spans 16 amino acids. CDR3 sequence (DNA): TGTGCCAGCAGCTGGGGACAGGGGCCTGGAGGCACTGAAGCTTTCTTT. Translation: CASSWGQGPGGTEAFF.

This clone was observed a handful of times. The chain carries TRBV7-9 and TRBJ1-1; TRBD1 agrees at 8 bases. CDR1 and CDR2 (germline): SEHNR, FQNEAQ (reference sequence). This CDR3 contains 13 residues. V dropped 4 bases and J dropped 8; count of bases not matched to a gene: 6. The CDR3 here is CASSSGQGVEAFF. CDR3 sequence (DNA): TGTGCCAGCAGCTCAGGACAGGGAGTAGAAGCTTTCTTT.

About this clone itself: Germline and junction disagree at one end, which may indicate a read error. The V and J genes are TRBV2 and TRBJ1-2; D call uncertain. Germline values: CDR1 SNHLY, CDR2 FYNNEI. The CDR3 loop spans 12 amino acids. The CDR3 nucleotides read TGTGCCAGCAGTGCCTCTGGCAATGGTTACACCTTC. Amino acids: CASSASGNGYTF. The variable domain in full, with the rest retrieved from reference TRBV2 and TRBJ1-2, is EPEVTQTPSHQVTQMGQEVILRCVPISNHLYFYWYRQILGQKVEFLVSFYNNEISEKSEIFDDQFSVERPDGSNFTLKIRSTKLEDSAMYFCASSASGNGYTFGSGTRLTVV.

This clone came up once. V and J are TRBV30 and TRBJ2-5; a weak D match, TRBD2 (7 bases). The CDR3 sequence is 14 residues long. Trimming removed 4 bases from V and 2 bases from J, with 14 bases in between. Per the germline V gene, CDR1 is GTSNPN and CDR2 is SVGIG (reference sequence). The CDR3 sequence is CAWNRGGAQETQYF. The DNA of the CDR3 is TGTGCCTGGAACCGAGGGGGGGCGCAAGAGACCCAGTACTTC.

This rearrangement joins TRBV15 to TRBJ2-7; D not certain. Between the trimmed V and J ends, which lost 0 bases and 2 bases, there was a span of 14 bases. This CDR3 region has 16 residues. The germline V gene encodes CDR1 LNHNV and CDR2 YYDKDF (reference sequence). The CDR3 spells CATSRDPVTFTYEQYF. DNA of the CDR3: TGTGCCACCAGCAGAGATCCAGTCACATTTACCTACGAGCAGTACTTC. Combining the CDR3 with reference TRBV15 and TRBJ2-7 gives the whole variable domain DAMVIQNPRYQVTQFGKPVTLSCSQTLNHNVMYWYQQKSSQAPKLLFHYYDKDFNNEADTPDNFQSRRPNTSFCFLDIRSPGLGDTAMYLCATSRDPVTFTYEQYFGPGTRLTVT.

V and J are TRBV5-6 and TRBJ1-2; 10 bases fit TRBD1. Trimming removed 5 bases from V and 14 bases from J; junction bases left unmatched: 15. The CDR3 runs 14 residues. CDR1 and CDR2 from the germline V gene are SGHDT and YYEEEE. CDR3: CASRLGSGQGFGTF. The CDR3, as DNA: TGTGCCAGCAGACTCGGATCGGGACAGGGGTTTGGGACCTTC.

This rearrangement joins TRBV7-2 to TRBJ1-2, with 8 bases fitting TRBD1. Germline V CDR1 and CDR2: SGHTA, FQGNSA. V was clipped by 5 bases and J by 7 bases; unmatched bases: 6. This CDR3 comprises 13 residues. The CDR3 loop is CASSPQGASGYTF. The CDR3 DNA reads TGTGCCAGCAGCCCGCAGGGGGCTAGTGGCTACACCTTC.

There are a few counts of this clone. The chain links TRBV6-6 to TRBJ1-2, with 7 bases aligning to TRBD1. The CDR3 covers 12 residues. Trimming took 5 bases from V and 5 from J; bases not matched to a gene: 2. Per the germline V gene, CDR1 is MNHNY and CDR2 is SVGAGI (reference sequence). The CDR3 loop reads CASSTGAYGYTF. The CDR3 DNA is TGTGCCAGCAGTACAGGGGCTTATGGCTACACCTTC.

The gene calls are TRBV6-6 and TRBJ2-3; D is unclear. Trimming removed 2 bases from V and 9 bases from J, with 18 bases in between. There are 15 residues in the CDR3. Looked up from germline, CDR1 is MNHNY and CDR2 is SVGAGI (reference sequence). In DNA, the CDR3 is TGTGCCAGCAGTTACCTCGAATATTCGAGGCGGACGCAGTATTTT. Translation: CASSYLEYSRRTQYF.

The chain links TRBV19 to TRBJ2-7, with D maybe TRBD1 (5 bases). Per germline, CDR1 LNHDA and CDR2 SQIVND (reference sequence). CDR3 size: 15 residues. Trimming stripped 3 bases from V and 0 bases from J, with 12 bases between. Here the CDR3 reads CASSISGSSSYEQYF. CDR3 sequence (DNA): TGTGCCAGTAGTATCTCAGGGTCCAGCTCCTACGAGCAGTACTTC.

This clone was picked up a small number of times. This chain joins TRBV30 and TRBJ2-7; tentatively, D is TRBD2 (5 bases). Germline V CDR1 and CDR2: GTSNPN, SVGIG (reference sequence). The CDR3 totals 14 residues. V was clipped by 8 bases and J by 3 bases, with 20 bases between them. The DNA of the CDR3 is TGTGCCCGAAGCGGTGGAGGATCCAACTACGAGCAGTACTTC. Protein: CARSGGGSNYEQYF.

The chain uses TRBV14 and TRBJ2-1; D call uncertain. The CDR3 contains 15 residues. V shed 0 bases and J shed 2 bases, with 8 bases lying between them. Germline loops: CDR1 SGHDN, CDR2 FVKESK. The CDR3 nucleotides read TGTGCCAGCAGCCAAGAGGGCCCCCCCTACAATGAGCAGTTCTTC. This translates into CASSQEGPPYNEQFF.

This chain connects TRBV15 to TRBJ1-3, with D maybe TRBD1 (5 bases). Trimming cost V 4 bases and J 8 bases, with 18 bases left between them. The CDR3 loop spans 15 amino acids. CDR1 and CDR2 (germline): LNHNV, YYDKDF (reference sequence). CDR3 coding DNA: TGTGCCACCAGCAAAACAGGAGTTTCTGGGGACACCATATATTTT. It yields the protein CATSKTGVSGDTIYF. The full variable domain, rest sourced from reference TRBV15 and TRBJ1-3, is DAMVIQNPRYQVTQFGKPVTLSCSQTLNHNVMYWYQQKSSQAPKLLFHYYDKDFNNEADTPDNFQSRRPNTSFCFLDIRSPGLGDTAMYLCATSKTGVSGDTIYFGEGSWLTVV.

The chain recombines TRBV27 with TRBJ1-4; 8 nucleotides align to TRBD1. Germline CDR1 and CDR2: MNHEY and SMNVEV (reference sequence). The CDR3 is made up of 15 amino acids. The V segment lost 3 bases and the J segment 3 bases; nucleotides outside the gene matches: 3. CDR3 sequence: CASSFWGQANEKLFF. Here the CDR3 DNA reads TGTGCCAGCAGTTTTTGGGGACAGGCTAATGAAAAACTGTTTTTT.

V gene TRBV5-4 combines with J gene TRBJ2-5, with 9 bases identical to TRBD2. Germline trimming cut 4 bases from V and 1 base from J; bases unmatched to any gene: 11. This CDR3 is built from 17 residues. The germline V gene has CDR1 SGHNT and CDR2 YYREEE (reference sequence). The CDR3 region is CASSEGGGAPTQETQYF. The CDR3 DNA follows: TGTGCCAGCAGCGAAGGCGGGGGGGCGCCCACCCAAGAGACCCAGTACTTC.

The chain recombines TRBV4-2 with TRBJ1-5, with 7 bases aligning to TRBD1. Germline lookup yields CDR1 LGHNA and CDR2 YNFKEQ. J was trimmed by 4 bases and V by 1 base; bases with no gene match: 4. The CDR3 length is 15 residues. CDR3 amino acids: CASSQVGQLNQPQHF. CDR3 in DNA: TGTGCCAGCAGCCAAGTGGGACAGCTTAATCAGCCCCAGCATTTT.

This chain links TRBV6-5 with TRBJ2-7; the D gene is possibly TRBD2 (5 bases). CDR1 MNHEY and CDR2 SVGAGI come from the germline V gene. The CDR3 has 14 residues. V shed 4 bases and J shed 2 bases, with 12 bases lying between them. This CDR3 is CASSLRDNAYEQYF. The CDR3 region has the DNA TGTGCCAGCAGTTTACGGGATAACGCCTACGAGCAGTACTTC.

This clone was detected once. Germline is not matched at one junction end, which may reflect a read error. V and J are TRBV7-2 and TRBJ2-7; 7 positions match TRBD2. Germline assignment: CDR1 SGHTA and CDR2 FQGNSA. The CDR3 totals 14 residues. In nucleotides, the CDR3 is TGTGCCAGCAGCTTAGGAGGTTTCAGCGGGGCGCGGGGGTTC. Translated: CASSLGGFSGARGF.

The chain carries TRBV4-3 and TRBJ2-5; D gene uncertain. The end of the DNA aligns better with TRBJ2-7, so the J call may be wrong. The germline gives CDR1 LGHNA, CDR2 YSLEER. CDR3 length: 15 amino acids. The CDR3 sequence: CASSQDRNSAYEQYF. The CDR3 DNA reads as TGCGCCAGCAGCCAAGATCGAAACAGTGCCTACGAGCAGTACTTC.

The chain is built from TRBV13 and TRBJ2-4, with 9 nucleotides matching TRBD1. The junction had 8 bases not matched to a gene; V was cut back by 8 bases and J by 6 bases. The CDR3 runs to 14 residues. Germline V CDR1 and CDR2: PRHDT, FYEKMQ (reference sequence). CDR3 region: CASGLQGALNIQYF. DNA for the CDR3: TGTGCCAGCGGTTTACAGGGGGCATTAAACATTCAGTACTTC. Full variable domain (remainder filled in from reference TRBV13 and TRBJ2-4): AAGVIQSPRHLIKEKRETATLKCYPIPRHDTVYWYQQGPGQDPQFLISFYEKMQSDKGSIPDRFSAQQFSDYHSELNMSSLELGDSALYFCASGLQGALNIQYFGAGTRLSVL.

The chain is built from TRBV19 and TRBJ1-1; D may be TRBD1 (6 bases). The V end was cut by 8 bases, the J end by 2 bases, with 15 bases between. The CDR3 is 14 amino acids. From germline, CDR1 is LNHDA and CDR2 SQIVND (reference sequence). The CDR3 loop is CASSLADSNTEAFF. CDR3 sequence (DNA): TGTGCCAGTTCACTCGCGGACAGCAACACTGAAGCTTTCTTT.

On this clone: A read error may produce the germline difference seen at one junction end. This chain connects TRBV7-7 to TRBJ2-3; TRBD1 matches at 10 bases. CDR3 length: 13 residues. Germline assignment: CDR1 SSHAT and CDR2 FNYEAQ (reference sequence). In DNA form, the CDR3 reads TGTGCTAGCAGCACGGACAGGGGGGGTAGTAGGCATTTT. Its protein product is CASSTDRGGSRHF.

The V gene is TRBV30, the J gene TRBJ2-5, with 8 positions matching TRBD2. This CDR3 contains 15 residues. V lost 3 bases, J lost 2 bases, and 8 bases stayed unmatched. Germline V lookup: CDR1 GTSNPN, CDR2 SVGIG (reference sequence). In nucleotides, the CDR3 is TGTGCCTGGAGCGGGGGGGCCTACCGTCAAGAGACCCAGTACTTC. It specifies CAWSGGAYRQETQYF. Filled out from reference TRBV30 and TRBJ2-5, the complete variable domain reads SQTIHQWPATLVQPVGSPLSLECTVEGTSNPNLYWYRQAAGRGLQLLFYSVGIGQISSEVPQNLSASRPQDRQFILSSKKLLLSDSGFYLCAWSGGAYRQETQYFGPGTRLLVL.

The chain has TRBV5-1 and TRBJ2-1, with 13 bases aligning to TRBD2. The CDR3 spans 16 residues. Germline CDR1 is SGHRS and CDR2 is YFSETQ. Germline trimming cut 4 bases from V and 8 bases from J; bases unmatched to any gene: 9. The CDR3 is CASSDGLAGVVHEQFF. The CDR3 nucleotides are TGCGCCAGCAGCGATGGACTAGCGGGGGTCGTACATGAGCAGTTCTTC.

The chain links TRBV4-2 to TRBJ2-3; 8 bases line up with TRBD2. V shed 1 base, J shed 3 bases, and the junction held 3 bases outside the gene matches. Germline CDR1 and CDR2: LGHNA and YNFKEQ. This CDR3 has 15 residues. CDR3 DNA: TGTGCCAGCAGCCAAGCGGGGGGGCCGACAGATACGCAGTATTTT. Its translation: CASSQAGGPTDTQYF.

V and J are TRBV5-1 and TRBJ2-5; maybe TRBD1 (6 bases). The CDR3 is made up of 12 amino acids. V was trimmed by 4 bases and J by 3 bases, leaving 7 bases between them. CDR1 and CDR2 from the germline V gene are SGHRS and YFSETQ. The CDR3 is CASSRTEETQYF. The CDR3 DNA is TGCGCCAGCAGCAGGACAGAAGAGACCCAGTACTTC. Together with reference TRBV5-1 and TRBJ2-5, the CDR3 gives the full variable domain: KAGVTQTPRYLIKTRGQQVTLSCSPISGHRSVSWYQQTPGQGLQFLFEYFSETQRNKGNFPGRFSGRQFSNSRSEMNVSTLELGDSALYLCASSRTEETQYFGPGTRLLVL.